This TCR beta chain was sequenced during a study of PD-1 blockade in classical Hodgkin lymphoma. Study-level background: Each patient was given nivolumab 3 mg/kg through a vein every 2 weeks.

Every one of the patients relapsed after autologous stem cell transplantation (brentuximab vedotin exposure was variable). Data came from immunoSEQ multiplex PCR; TCRdb stores just in-frame clones and leaves some out. The sample includes around 13,000 clones, around 84% of them seen just once. V gave up 1 base and J gave up 5 bases; unmatched junction bases: 13. This CDR3 has 18 residues. CDR1 and CDR2 from the germline V gene are SGHNT and YENEEA. Study outcomes and limitations: Only CD4+ TCR diversity, not CD8+, had risen significantly by C4D1. Newly diagnosed patients reportedly trailed healthy donors in baseline TCR diversity.

To note about this clone: Its antigen is currently unknown.

The J gene is TRBJ2-2, the V gene TRBV11-3; 7 nucleotides line up with TRBD1. The clonotype was recovered from a human donor with classical Hodgkin lymphoma. The sequences come from peripheral blood mononuclear cells (PBMCs), collected at baseline. The CDR3 DNA reads as TGTGCCAGCAGCTTAGGGGGATACAGGGGCCCAGAGACCGGGGAGCTGTTTTTT. Translation: CASSLGGYRGPETGELFF.